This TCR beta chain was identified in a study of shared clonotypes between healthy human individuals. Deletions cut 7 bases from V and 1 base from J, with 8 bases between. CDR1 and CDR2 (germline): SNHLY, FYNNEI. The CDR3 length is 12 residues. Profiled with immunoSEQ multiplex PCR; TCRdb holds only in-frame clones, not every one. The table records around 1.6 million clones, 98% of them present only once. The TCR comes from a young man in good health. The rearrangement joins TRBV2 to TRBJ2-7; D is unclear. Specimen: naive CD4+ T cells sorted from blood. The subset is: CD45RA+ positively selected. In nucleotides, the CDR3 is TGTGCCAGCACCCAGATTTCCTACGAGCAGTACTTC. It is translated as CASTQISYEQYF.